One sample yielded the 32 T cell receptor beta chains listed below, sequenced in a study. Cells sorted as Tregs were CD4+, CD25+ and CD127-/low. TCRdb reanalysed the 5' RACE reads using MiXCR and keeps one entry per CDR3 protein. Of under 65,000 distinct CDR3 sequences listed, roughly 20% are singletons. Sequencing used tumor-infiltrating Tregs sorted from the breast tumor. The receptors shown here come from a female donor with breast cancer.

This clonotype occurred a few times. This sequence joins TRBV20-1 and TRBJ2-7; D is ambiguous. The V end lost 3 bases, the J end lost 5 bases, and 23 bases lay between the germline ends. CDR3 length equals 16 residues. CDR1 is DFQATT and CDR2 is SNEGSKA in the germline V gene (reference sequence). CDR3 nucleotides: TGCAGTGCTAGGTCCACCCGCTGGGCTACCATCCACGAGCAGTACTTC. Its translation is CSARSTRWATIHEQYF.

The rearrangement uses TRBV7-2 and TRBJ2-7; TRBD2 matches at 13 bases. Germline V CDR1 and CDR2: SGHTA, FQGNSA. Trimming cost V 5 bases and J 4 bases; bases outside gene matches: 11. This CDR3 spans 17 amino acids. The CDR3 sequence: CASSPHKPGLAGYEQYF. DNA of the CDR3: TGTGCCAGCAGCCCACATAAGCCGGGACTAGCGGGGTACGAGCAGTACTTC.

The V gene is TRBV5-1, the J gene TRBJ2-1, with a possible D match to TRBD2 (5 bases). Germline assignment: CDR1 SGHRS and CDR2 YFSETQ. The CDR3 contains 13 residues. With 5 bases removed from V and 8 bases from J, the gap between germline ends came to 14 bases. Here the CDR3 reads CASSTVRGYEQFF. The CDR3 region has the DNA TGCGCCAGCAGTACCGTCCGAGGGTATGAGCAGTTCTTC.

This clonotype was seen ten or more times. The chain uses TRBV18 and TRBJ2-3; 8 bases agree with TRBD1. The V segment lost 3 bases and the J segment 6 bases; nucleotides outside the gene matches: 8. This CDR3 comprises 15 residues. Germline CDR1 reads KGHSH; CDR2 reads LQKENI. The CDR3 nucleotides read TGTGCCAGCTCACCTGGGACAGGCGTATCCGATACGCAGTATTTT. Protein product: CASSPGTGVSDTQYF.

As concerns this clonotype: This may be a read error: a much more frequent sequence differs by one nucleotide. Given the absence of the conserved phenylalanine or tryptophan at the CDR3 end, a read error is likely. The CDR3 protein is CASSLFLNTEAFS. For the CDR3, the DNA is TGCGCCAGCAGCTTATTCCTGAACACTGAAGCTTTCTCT. V is TRBV5-1 and J is TRBJ1-1; D is unclear. Germline loops: CDR1 SGHRS, CDR2 YFSETQ. The length of the CDR3 is 13 residues. Trimming removed 2 bases from V and 0 bases from J, with 5 bases in between.

This sequence joins TRBV7-9 and TRBJ2-7, with D unresolved. Trimming removed 4 bases at V and 3 bases at J, with 10 bases between. The V gene's germline CDR1 is SEHNR and CDR2 FQNEAQ (reference sequence). This CDR3 spans 13 amino acids. The DNA for the CDR3 is TGTGCCAGCAGCTCACAAAATTTCTACGAGCAGTACTTC. Its protein is CASSSQNFYEQYF.

The V gene is TRBV12-3 or TRBV12-4, the J gene TRBJ2-1, with TRBD1 matching 10 bases. Trimming cost V 3 bases and J 12 bases; bases outside gene matches: 14. The CDR3 consists of 16 residues. The DNA of the CDR3 is TGTGCCAGCAGTTTTGCGGAGGGGACAGGGGACTTGGGGCAGTTCTTC. Protein product: CASSFAEGTGDLGQFF.

The table lists this clonotype with a few counts. The chain uses TRBV12-3 or TRBV12-4 and TRBJ2-6, with D uncertain. The V gene lost 3 bases and the J gene lost 0 bases, with 6 bases spanning the gap. The CDR3 consists of 15 residues. The CDR3: CASSLKGSGANVLTF. Here the CDR3 DNA reads TGTGCCAGCAGTTTGAAGGGCTCTGGGGCCAACGTCCTGACTTTC.

The chain joins TRBV7-2 to TRBJ2-3; D unresolved. The germline V gene encodes CDR1 SGHTA and CDR2 FQGNSA. The CDR3 runs to 15 residues. V was cut by 2 bases and J by 0 bases, with 9 bases left in between. CDR3: CASSLRVDSTDTQYF. In DNA, the CDR3 is TGTGCCAGCAGCTTAAGGGTCGATAGCACAGATACGCAGTATTTT.

V and J are TRBV5-1 and TRBJ1-1; possible D gene TRBD1, 5 bases. CDR3 length equals 12 residues. Germline CDR1 reads SGHRS; CDR2 reads YFSETQ. V lost 1 base to trimming and J lost 10 bases, with 11 bases between them. This CDR3 is CASSLSGTGAFF. The CDR3 coding sequence is TGCGCCAGCAGCTTGTCCGGGACGGGAGCTTTCTTT.

This clonotype was seen more than once but under ten times. The J gene is TRBJ1-1, the V gene TRBV5-1; D ambiguous. Germline V gene lookup returns CDR1 SGHRS and CDR2 YFSETQ. This CDR3 is built from 15 residues. Trimming left V 1 base short and J 0 bases short, with 10 bases between. CDR3 protein: CASSLQPPMNTEAFF. The CDR3 nucleotides read TGCGCCAGCAGCTTGCAGCCGCCGATGAACACTGAAGCTTTCTTT.

At least ten counts were recorded for this clonotype. The chain employs TRBV27 and TRBJ1-6; tentative D call: TRBD1 (6 bases). The germline V gene has CDR1 MNHEY and CDR2 SMNVEV (reference sequence). V dropped 6 bases and J dropped 12 bases, with 21 bases sitting between them. The CDR3 is 15 amino acids. The CDR3 bases are TGTGCCAGCAGCCAGAGGGGGGGGCAGGGTTTACCCCTCCACTTT. Its translation is CASSQRGGQGLPLHF.

The CDR3: CASSSIAGGMEQYF. The CDR3 DNA is TGTGCCAGCAGCTCCATAGCGGGAGGGATGGAGCAGTACTTC. The chain joins TRBV7-2 to TRBJ2-7; 11 bases are shared with TRBD2. Unmatched junction bases numbered 6, after V lost 4 bases and J lost 7 bases. The CDR3 contains 14 residues. Germline-derived CDR1 and CDR2 are SGHTA and FQGNSA.

CDR3 sequence: CASGQGARETQYF. The CDR3 DNA follows: TGTGCCAGTGGACAGGGGGCGCGAGAGACCCAGTACTTC. The rearrangement links TRBV25-1 to TRBJ2-5; 11 nucleotides agree with TRBD1. Per germline, CDR1 MGHDK and CDR2 SYGVNS. The CDR3 consists of 13 residues. Unmatched junction bases numbered 4, after V lost 9 bases and J lost 4 bases.

In its sample, this clonotype was seen many times. V and J are TRBV5-1 and TRBJ1-5, with unresolved D. Germline V CDR1 and CDR2: SGHRS, YFSETQ. The CDR3 is made up of 13 amino acids. V was clipped by 4 bases and J by 3 bases, with 8 bases between them. CDR3 nucleotides: TGCGCCAGCAGCAGGACTGCCAATCAGCCCCAGCATTTT. The encoded protein is CASSRTANQPQHF.

This sequence joins TRBV7-9 and TRBJ2-7; 9 bases are a match to TRBD1. The J segment lost 1 base and the V segment lost 6 bases, leaving 4 bases of the junction unmatched. From germline, CDR1 is SEHNR and CDR2 FQNEAQ (reference sequence). This CDR3 comprises 14 residues. The CDR3, as DNA: TGTGCCAGCAGGGAGACAGGGGGATCCTACGAGCAGTACTTC. Its translation is CASRETGGSYEQYF.

This chain links TRBV9 with TRBJ2-3, with 8 bases that match TRBD1. CDR3 size: 18 residues. With V trimmed by 0 bases and J by 3 bases, 12 bases remained unmatched. CDR1 SGDLS and CDR2 YYNGEE come from the germline V gene. CDR3 coding DNA: TGTGCCAGCAGCGTAGCCCCCGGACAGGGAATAGGGACAGATACGCAGTATTTT. It is translated as CASSVAPGQGIGTDTQYF.

This clonotype was seen ten or more times. V gene TRBV6-2 or TRBV6-3 combines with J gene TRBJ2-7; a possible D gene is TRBD1 (5 bases). Germline CDR1 and CDR2: MNHEY and SVGEGT. This CDR3 has 15 residues. The V end was cut by 2 bases, the J end by 4 bases, with 15 bases between. CDR3 residues: CASSYGADPLYEQYF. CDR3 nucleotides: TGTGCCAGCAGTTACGGGGCAGACCCACTTTACGAGCAGTACTTC.

This clonotype was detected many times. The chain combines TRBV4-3 with TRBJ2-1; D is perhaps TRBD2 (5 bases). CDR3 length: 15 residues. CDR1 and CDR2 (germline): LGHNA, YSLEER. V was shortened by 0 bases and J by 6 bases, with 12 bases between the two germline ends. The CDR3, as DNA: TGCGCCAGCAGCCAAGAACCGACTACTTTCAATGAGCAGTTCTTC. Protein: CASSQEPTTFNEQFF.

The rearrangement joins TRBV9 to TRBJ1-5, with a tentative D call TRBD1 (6 bases). Between the trimmed V and J ends, which lost 0 bases and 6 bases, there was a span of 10 bases. CDR3 size: 14 residues. Per the germline V gene, CDR1 is SGDLS and CDR2 is YYNGEE. CDR3 sequence reads: CASSVARGTQPQHF. CDR3 sequence (DNA): TGTGCCAGCAGCGTAGCCAGGGGCACTCAGCCCCAGCATTTT.

This clonotype was detected only a few times. V is TRBV20-1 and J is TRBJ2-5; D may be TRBD2 (6 bases). The CDR3 spans 13 residues. Trimming pared 3 bases from V and 4 bases from J, leaving 12 bases between. Germline-derived CDR1 and CDR2 are DFQATT and SNEGSKA (reference sequence). CDR3 in amino acids: CSASRGEAETQYF. The CDR3 nucleotides are TGCAGTGCTAGCCGAGGGGAGGCAGAGACCCAGTACTTC.

This clonotype showed up just a few times. This chain uses TRBV20-1 with TRBJ1-4, with D possibly TRBD1 on 5 matching bases. CDR1 DFQATT and CDR2 SNEGSKA come from the germline V gene (reference sequence). The CDR3 is 15 amino acids. V gave up 3 bases and J gave up 0 bases, with 11 bases separating them. The DNA for the CDR3 is TGCAGTGCTAGCAACACAGGTTCAACTAATGAAAAACTGTTTTTT. Its translation is CSASNTGSTNEKLFF.

This clonotype has a handful of counts. The J gene is TRBJ2-3, the V gene TRBV6-6; D may be TRBD1 (6 bases). V was pared by 7 bases and J by 6 bases, with 17 bases between. CDR3 size: 14 residues. Per germline, CDR1 MNHNY and CDR2 SVGAGI (reference sequence). For the CDR3, the DNA is TGTGCCAGCAAACAGGGTCCAGGTCTGGATACGCAGTATTTT. This encodes CASKQGPGLDTQYF.

This clonotype came up a few times. A junction boundary mismatches the germline segment, possibly from a read error. V is TRBV7-3 and J is TRBJ2-2, with TRBD1 as a possible D gene (6 bases). The germline gives CDR1 SGHTA, CDR2 FQGTGA. The CDR3 sequence is 12 residues long. The CDR3 spells CASSLTNRELYF. The DNA of the CDR3 is TGTGCCAGCAGCTTAACCAACAGGGAGCTGTATTTT.

The chain employs TRBV18 and TRBJ2-6, with TRBD1 matching 9 bases. Germline V gene sequence: CDR1 KGHSH, CDR2 LQKENI. Germline trimming cut 4 bases from V and 2 bases from J; bases unmatched to any gene: 0. CDR3 length: 15 amino acids. The CDR3 nucleotides are TGTGCCAGCTCACGACAGGGGGCTGGGGCCAACGTCCTGACTTTC. This sequence encodes CASSRQGAGANVLTF.

There are many counts of this clonotype. CDR3 sequence reads: CASSSDRANQPQHF. The CDR3 DNA reads as TGCGCCAGCAGCTCGGACAGGGCCAATCAGCCCCAGCATTTT. The chain is built from TRBV5-1 and TRBJ1-5; 8 positions agree with TRBD1. Germline trimming cut 3 bases from V and 3 bases from J; bases unmatched to any gene: 2. CDR3 size: 14 residues. Looked up from germline, CDR1 is SGHRS and CDR2 is YFSETQ.

V and J are TRBV7-2 and TRBJ2-7; 13 nucleotides line up with TRBD2. Unmatched junction bases numbered 10, after V lost 1 base and J lost 4 bases. Germline loops: CDR1 SGHTA, CDR2 FQGNSA. The CDR3 is 18 residues long. In nucleotides, the CDR3 is TGTGCCAGCAGCTTAGGGTCTACTAGCGGGAGGGCCTCTTACGAGCAGTACTTC. This codes for CASSLGSTSGRASYEQYF.

The chain links TRBV28 to TRBJ1-4, with TRBD1 matching 11 bases. J lost 8 bases, V lost 4 bases, and 9 bases had no gene match. The CDR3 runs 16 residues. Germline V gives CDR1 MDHEN, CDR2 SYDVKM. CDR3 bases: TGTGCCAGCAGTTCGACCGGGACAGGGGGGGAAGAAAAACTGTTTTTT. This translates into CASSSTGTGGEEKLFF.

The V call is TRBV7-3, the J call TRBJ2-2; perhaps TRBD2 as D (6 bases). CDR3 length: 13 residues. From germline, CDR1 is SGHTA and CDR2 FQGTGA. V lost 2 bases to trimming and J lost 10 bases, with 11 bases between them. CDR3 sequence reads: CASSLGRQAELFF. CDR3 coding DNA: TGTGCCAGCAGCTTAGGGAGGCAAGCGGAGCTGTTTTTT.

The table lists this clonotype with a few counts. The chain has TRBV2 and TRBJ1-5, with D possibly TRBD1 on 6 matching bases. With 6 bases removed from V and 1 base from J, the gap between germline ends came to 13 bases. This CDR3 has 15 amino acids. CDR1 is SNHLY and CDR2 is FYNNEI in the germline V gene. CDR3 loop: CASRPDRKSNQPQHF. The CDR3 DNA follows: TGTGCCAGCAGACCCGACAGGAAGAGCAATCAGCCCCAGCATTTT.

In its sample, this clonotype was seen a few times. This chain links TRBV15 with TRBJ2-1, with 8 nucleotides matching TRBD2. Germline trimming cut 1 base from V and 2 bases from J; bases unmatched to any gene: 10. The germline gives CDR1 LNHNV, CDR2 YYDKDF (reference sequence). The CDR3 sequence is 18 residues long. Here the CDR3 reads CATSRGGSTSGAYNEQFF. The CDR3 DNA reads as TGTGCCACCAGCAGAGGGGGTAGTACTAGCGGAGCCTACAATGAGCAGTTCTTC.

V is TRBV27 and J is TRBJ2-7; no reliable D call. V shed 2 bases and J shed 0 bases, with 20 bases lying between them. The CDR3 is made up of 18 amino acids. Germline CDR1 MNHEY, CDR2 SMNVEV (reference sequence). The CDR3 DNA follows: TGTGCCAGCAGTTTAATCCCCGGGCTCGGGCGAACCTCCTACGAGCAGTACTTC. Encoded protein: CASSLIPGLGRTSYEQYF.